A selection of T cell receptor beta chains follows, all from one sample in a study of CD8+ T cells in alopecia areata. Measured with immunoSEQ multiplex PCR; TCRdb has only the in-frame clones, and not every one. The sample yields 150,000 or so clones, over 70% seen once. Source: CD8+ T cells sorted from blood, taken at week 0. The receptors come from a human donor with alopecia areata. The CDR3 runs from the conserved cysteine through the conserved F or W. A D gene is named only where the DNA matches it firmly. A clone size is listed for some rows: how often the clone was seen (once, few, many), or a class if it is expanded.

clone_size | d_call | j_call | v_call | cdr3_aa | cdr3_nt
- | - | TRBJ2-3 | TRBV5-1 | CASSLRTEGADTQYF | TGCGCCAGCAGCTTGAGGACGGAGGGGGCAGATACGCAGTATTTT
- | TRBD2 | TRBJ2-1 | TRBV7-9 | CASSLDLGREEQFF | TGTGCCAGCAGCTTAGATTTGGGGAGGGAGGAGCAGTTCTTC
- | - | TRBJ2-1 | TRBV7-9 | CASSLFAEPPYNEQFF | TGTGCCAGCAGCTTATTTGCGGAGCCCCCTTACAATGAGCAGTTCTTC
- | - | TRBJ1-5 | TRBV7-9 | CASSLAGDQPQHF | TGTGCCAGCAGCTTAGCTGGGGATCAGCCCCAGCATTTT
- | - | TRBJ2-1 | TRBV29-1 | CSVEDLQWNEQFF | TGCAGCGTTGAAGATCTTCAGTGGAATGAGCAGTTCTTC
- | - | TRBJ2-3 | TRBV7-7 | CASSRGDTSTDTQYF | TGTGCCAGCAGCCGGGGGGACACCTCCACAGATACGCAGTATTTT
- | - | TRBJ2-7 | TRBV19 | CASSIGGNSYEQYF | TGTGCCAGTAGTATTGGCGGAAACTCCTACGAGCAGTACTTC
- | - | TRBJ2-1 | TRBV29-1 | CSVEGEQAPSLYNEQFF | TGCAGCGTTGAAGGGGAACAGGCCCCCAGCCTCTACAATGAGCAGTTCTTC
- | - | TRBJ2-3 | TRBV27 | CASSFSGDTQYF | TGTGCCAGCAGTTTTTCCGGAGATACGCAGTATTTT
- | TRBD1 | TRBJ1-5 | TRBV27 | CASSFGQGSQPQHF | TGTGCCAGCAGTTTCGGACAGGGTAGTCAGCCCCAGCATTTT
- | - | TRBJ2-7 | TRBV4-1 | CASSLRGGSYEQYF | TGCGCCAGCAGCCTCAGGGGGGGCTCCTACGAGCAGTACTTC
- | TRBD2 | TRBJ2-1 | TRBV5-1 | CASSSGLAGENYNEQFF | TGCGCCAGCAGCTCGGGACTAGCGGGAGAGAACTACAATGAGCAGTTCTTC
- | TRBD2 | TRBJ2-7 | TRBV6-5 | CASSSWTSGREYEQYF | TGTGCCAGCAGTTCCTGGACTAGCGGGAGGGAGTACGAGCAGTACTTC
- | - | TRBJ1-1 | TRBV6-5 | CASSYSTGLNTEAFF | TGTGCCAGCAGTTACTCGACCGGACTGAACACTGAAGCTTTCTTT
- | TRBD1 | TRBJ1-2 | TRBV7-9 | CASSPRDRGNYGYTF | TGTGCCAGCAGCCCTAGGGACAGGGGCAACTATGGCTACACCTTC
few | - | TRBJ2-1 | TRBV29-1 | CSVSVSGEDSEQFF | TGCAGCGTTTCAGTGTCAGGGGAAGATAGTGAGCAGTTCTTC
- | - | TRBJ2-2 | TRBV25-1 | CASSDRDTGELFF | TGTGCCAGCAGTGACAGGGACACCGGGGAGCTGTTTTTT
few | TRBD2 | TRBJ2-5 | TRBV12-5 | CASARGASGDQETQYF | TGTGCTAGTGCCCGAGGGGCTAGCGGGGACCAAGAGACCCAGTACTTC
- | TRBD2 | TRBJ2-7 | TRBV4-1 | CASSHRGLASNEQYF | TGCGCCAGCAGCCACCGGGGACTAGCGTCCAACGAGCAGTACTTC
- | - | TRBJ2-7 | TRBV5-1 | CASTTGNEQYF | TGCGCCAGCACAACAGGGAACGAGCAGTACTTC
- | - | TRBJ1-5 | TRBV6-6 | CASSGEQGYSNQPQHF | TGTGCCAGCAGTGGGGAACAGGGTTATAGCAATCAGCCCCAGCATTTT
once | - | TRBJ2-1 | TRBV7-9 | CASSLDGEQFF | TGTGCCAGCAGCCTGGACGGTGAGCAGTTCTTC
once | - | TRBJ2-7 | TRBV2 | CASSEAGAPRDEQYF | TGTGCCAGCAGTGAAGCGGGGGCGCCCCGGGACGAGCAGTACTTC
- | - | TRBJ1-1 | TRBV29-1 | CSVEGLFTFF | TGCAGCGTTGAGGGCCTGTTCACTTTCTTT
- | - | TRBJ2-1 | TRBV27 | CASSLCQLATYNEQFF | TGTGCCAGCAGTTTATGTCAGCTAGCGACCTACAATGAGCAGTTCTTC
- | TRBD1 | TRBJ2-7 | TRBV7-9 | CASSPSDRDGSYEQYF | TGTGCCAGCAGCCCATCGGACAGGGACGGCTCCTACGAGCAGTACTTC
- | - | TRBJ2-1 | TRBV7-6 | CASSSLSGVGNEQFF | TGTGCCAGCAGCTCCCTTTCGGGAGTAGGTAATGAGCAGTTCTTC
- | TRBD1 | TRBJ1-1 | TRBV29-1 | CSVDSGTGTPGTEAFF | TGCAGCGTTGACTCCGGGACAGGGACCCCGGGTACTGAAGCTTTCTTT
- | TRBD2 | TRBJ2-3 | TRBV27 | CASSSGLALDTQYF | TGTGCCAGCAGTTCCGGACTAGCATTAGATACGCAGTATTTT